This TCR beta chain was observed in a study of blood T cell repertoires in COVID-19. Study as a whole: From the United States, Italy and Spain came samples of acute and convalescent COVID-19.

Libraries were prepared by immunoSEQ multiplex PCR; TCRdb keeps only in-frame clonotypes and omits some of them. The table lists 200,000 or so clones, approximately 90% of them singletons. This receptor was identified in a man between 65 and 85 years old with active or convalescent COVID-19. Specimen: peripheral blood.

The CDR3 is CASREDTEAFF. The CDR3 region has the DNA TGTGCCAGCAGGGAGGACACTGAAGCTTTCTTT. V is TRBV25-1 and J is TRBJ1-1; no definite D call. Trimming removed 6 bases at V and 3 bases at J, with 5 bases between. Germline V gene data show CDR1 as MGHDK and CDR2 as SYGVNS. The CDR3 is made up of 11 amino acids. The variable domain in full, completed from reference TRBV25-1 and TRBJ1-1, reads EADIYQTPRYLVIGTGKKITLECSQTMGHDKMYWYQQDPGMELHLIHYSYGVNSTEKGDLSSESTVSRIRTEHFPLTLESARPSHTSQYLCASREDTEAFFGQGTRLTVV.